This T cell receptor (beta chain) was sequenced in a study of T cell responses to AZD1222 COVID-19 vaccine. Across the whole study: Second doses that came at about 4 or about 12 weeks were put together. Study observations and caveats: Unmutated regions of variants are reportedly targeted by nearly half of spike-specific TCRs. Baseline testing showed seropositivity in only five to seven AZD1222 recipients. Spike-specific TCR breadth and depth rose after two AZD1222 doses.

Germline assignment: CDR1 LGHDT and CDR2 YNNKEL (reference sequence). The V and J ends lost 7 bases and 4 bases respectively, with 13 bases between them. The CDR3 is 13 residues long. Sequencing was performed with immunoSEQ multiplex PCR; in TCRdb, only in-frame clones are kept and a portion is missing. The sample records about 150,000 clones, over 85% being singletons. Worth noting for this clone: The target antigen is unknown.

V gene TRBV3-1 (or the pseudogene TRBV3-2) combines with J gene TRBJ1-2, with D perhaps matching TRBD1 (5 bases). Here the sequenced sample was peripheral blood, taken on day 0 of AZD1222 vaccination. This receptor was taken from an adult in good health. The CDR3 reads CASNPGPSYGYTF. The CDR3 DNA sequence: TGTGCCAGCAATCCGGGACCGAGCTATGGCTACACCTTC.